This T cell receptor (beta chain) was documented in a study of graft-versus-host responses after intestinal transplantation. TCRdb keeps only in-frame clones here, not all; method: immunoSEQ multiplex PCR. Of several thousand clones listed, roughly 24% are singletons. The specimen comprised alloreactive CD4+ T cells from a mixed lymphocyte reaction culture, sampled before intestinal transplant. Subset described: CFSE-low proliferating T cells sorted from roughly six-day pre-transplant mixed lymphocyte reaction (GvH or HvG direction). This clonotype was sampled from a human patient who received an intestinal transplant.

CDR3 nucleotide sequence: TGTGCCAGCTCACCCGGGCCTACAGATACGCAGTATTTT. It encodes CASSPGPTDTQYF. The chain joins TRBV18 to TRBJ2-3, with D hard to call. The CDR3 is made up of 13 amino acids. Germline lookup yields CDR1 KGHSH and CDR2 LQKENI. V gave up 3 bases and J gave up 3 bases, with 7 bases separating them.